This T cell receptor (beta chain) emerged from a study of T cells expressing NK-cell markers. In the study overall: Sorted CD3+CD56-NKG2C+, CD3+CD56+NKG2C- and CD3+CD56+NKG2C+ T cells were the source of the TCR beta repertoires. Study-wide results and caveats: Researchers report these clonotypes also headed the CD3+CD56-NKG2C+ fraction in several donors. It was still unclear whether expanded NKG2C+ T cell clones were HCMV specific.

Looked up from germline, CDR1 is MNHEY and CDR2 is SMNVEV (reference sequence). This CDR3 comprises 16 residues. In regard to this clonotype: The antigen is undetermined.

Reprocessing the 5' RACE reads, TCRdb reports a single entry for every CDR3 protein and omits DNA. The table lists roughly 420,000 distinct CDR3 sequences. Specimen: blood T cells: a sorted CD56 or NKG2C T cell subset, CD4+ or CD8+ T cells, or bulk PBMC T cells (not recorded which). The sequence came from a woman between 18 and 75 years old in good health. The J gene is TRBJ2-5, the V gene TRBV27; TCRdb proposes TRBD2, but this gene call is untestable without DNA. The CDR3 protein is CASSPRTSGSQETQYF.